The 6 T cell receptor beta chains below come from one sample, sequenced in a study of shared clonotypes between healthy human individuals. This table comes from immunoSEQ multiplex PCR, and its TCRdb copy is limited to in-frame clones, with some not included. The sample has 1,500,000 or so clones, approximately 98.5% seen once. The sequenced material came from naive CD4+ T cells sorted from blood. Subset given: CD45RA+ positively selected. The receptors come from a man in his thirties or forties in good health.

This sequence joins TRBV19 and TRBJ1-5; 7 nucleotides line up with TRBD1. The CDR3 covers 14 residues. V was pared by 4 bases and J by 4 bases, with 4 bases of the junction left unmatched. The germline gives CDR1 LNHDA, CDR2 SQIVND (reference sequence). The CDR3 sequence is CASSRDSTNQPQHF. In DNA form, the CDR3 reads TGTGCCAGTAGTAGGGACAGCACAAATCAGCCCCAGCATTTT. Combining the CDR3 with reference TRBV19 and TRBJ1-5 gives the whole variable domain DGGITQSPKYLFRKEGQNVTLSCEQNLNHDAMYWYRQDPGQGLRLIYYSQIVNDFQKGDIAEGYSVSREKKESFPLTVTSAQKNPTAFYLCASSRDSTNQPQHFGDGTRLSIL.

The chain is built from TRBV9 and TRBJ1-2, with D perhaps matching TRBD1 (5 bases). The CDR3 length is 17 residues. The V gene lost 0 bases and the J gene lost 7 bases, with 22 bases spanning the gap. CDR1 SGDLS and CDR2 YYNGEE come from the germline V gene. CDR3 residues: CASSVDPTMAGLGGYTF. CDR3 DNA: TGTGCCAGCAGCGTAGACCCTACAATGGCAGGGTTAGGTGGCTACACCTTC. Together with reference TRBV9 and TRBJ1-2, the CDR3 gives the full variable domain: DSGVTQTPKHLITATGQRVTLRCSPRSGDLSVYWYQQSLDQGLQFLIQYYNGEERAKGNILERFSAQQFPDLHSELNLSSLELGDSALYFCASSVDPTMAGLGGYTFGSGTRLTVV.

The rearrangement joins TRBV5-4 to TRBJ1-3, with unresolved D. CDR1 is SGHNT, CDR2 YYREEE, per germline (reference sequence). This CDR3 has 13 amino acids. V lost 2 bases to trimming and J lost 4 bases, with 7 bases between them. CDR3 sequence (DNA): TGTGCCAGCAGCTTTGAGTTAGGAAACACCATATATTTT. It translates to CASSFELGNTIYF. The variable domain in full, completed from reference TRBV5-4 and TRBJ1-3, reads ETGVTQSPTHLIKTRGQQVTLRCSSQSGHNTVSWYQQALGQGPQFIFQYYREEENGRGNFPPRFSGLQFPNYSSELNVNALELDDSALYLCASSFELGNTIYFGEGSWLTVV.

The V call is TRBV5-5, the J call TRBJ2-2; D unresolved. CDR3 length equals 13 residues. V was trimmed by 3 bases and J by 3 bases, leaving 6 bases between them. Germline loops: CDR1 SGHKS, CDR2 YYEKEE (reference sequence). CDR3 sequence (DNA): TGTGCCAGCAGCTCCACTCACACCGGGGAGCTGTTTTTT. It yields the protein CASSSTHTGELFF.

This rearrangement joins TRBV4-2 to TRBJ2-1, with 7 bases lining up with TRBD2. The junction had 7 bases not matched to a gene; V was cut back by 0 bases and J by 5 bases. This CDR3 has 16 residues. Germline V CDR1 and CDR2: LGHNA, YNFKEQ. CDR3 protein: CASSQEGGRVNNEQFF. The DNA of the CDR3 is TGTGCCAGCAGCCAAGAAGGAGGGAGGGTCAACAATGAGCAGTTCTTC.

The chain is built from TRBV2 and TRBJ2-7; D might be TRBD1 or TRBD2, each matching 5 bases. The germline V gene encodes CDR1 SNHLY and CDR2 FYNNEI. CDR3 length: 14 residues. With 7 bases removed from V and 6 bases from J, the gap between germline ends came to 19 bases. The CDR3 is CASTRGVPPGEQYF. DNA of the CDR3: TGTGCCAGCACGCGAGGGGTACCCCCAGGCGAGCAGTACTTC. The complete variable domain, with remaining parts taken from reference TRBV2 and TRBJ2-7, reads EPEVTQTPSHQVTQMGQEVILRCVPISNHLYFYWYRQILGQKVEFLVSFYNNEISEKSEIFDDQFSVERPDGSNFTLKIRSTKLEDSAMYFCASTRGVPPGEQYFGPGTRLTVT.